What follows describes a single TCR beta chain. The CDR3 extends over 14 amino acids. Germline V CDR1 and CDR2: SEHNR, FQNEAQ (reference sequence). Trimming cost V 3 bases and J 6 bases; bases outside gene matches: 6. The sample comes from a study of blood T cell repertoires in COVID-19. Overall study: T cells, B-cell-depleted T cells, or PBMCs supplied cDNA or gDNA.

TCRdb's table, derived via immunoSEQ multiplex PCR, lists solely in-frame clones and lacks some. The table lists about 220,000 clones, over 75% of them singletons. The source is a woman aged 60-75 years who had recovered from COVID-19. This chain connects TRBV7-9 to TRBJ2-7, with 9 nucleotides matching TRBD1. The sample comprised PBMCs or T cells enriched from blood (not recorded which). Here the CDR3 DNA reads TGTGCCAGCAGCTTGACAACAGGGGGCAGCGAGCAGTACTTC. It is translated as CASSLTTGGSEQYF.